The T cell receptor (beta chain) described here comes from a study of T-cell memory formation after mild COVID-19. Study results and caveats: There was a balanced CD4/CD8 profile in clones contracting day 15 to 85, and later expanders leaned CD4+. Prior to infection, memory already included some responding clones, suggesting cross-reactive memory joined. Clones which contracted sat mainly in CM and EM if CD4+, and in EMRA if CD8+.

Trimming removed 6 bases at V and 7 bases at J, with 13 bases between. Germline V gene sequence: CDR1 KGHDR, CDR2 SFDVKD. This CDR3 region has 13 residues. 5'RACE primed from the constant segment yielded TCR alpha and TCR beta cDNA libraries bearing sample barcodes and UMIs. TCRdb independently ran MiXCR on the 5' RACE reads; one entry per CDR3 protein. The sample lists around 320,000 distinct CDR3 sequences, 15% to 20% occurring once. As regards this clonotype: Its antigen remains unidentified.

The clonotype was recovered from a man aged 18 to 29 who had mild COVID-19 (a few samples of this study predate the infection). Cell type and time point are not known. The chain joins TRBV24-1 to TRBJ2-3; maybe TRBD1 (6 bases). Sequenced: PBMCs or a T cell subset sorted from them (not recorded which). In nucleotides, the CDR3 is TGTGCCACCAGTCGGGCAGGGGAGAATACGCAGTATTTT. Its protein product is CATSRAGENTQYF.